These 12 T cell receptor beta chains were sequenced from one sample in a study of identifying expanded T cells in peripheral blood. TCRdb's copy holds only in-frame clones and misses some; the assay was immunoSEQ multiplex PCR. The data contain under 110,000 clones, around nine tenths of them singletons. Sequencing was performed on blood. The receptor source for this set is a person aged 18 to 75 in good health.

V gene TRBV6-5 combines with J gene TRBJ1-6; no reliable D call. CDR3 length equals 14 residues. Germline V lookup: CDR1 MNHEY, CDR2 SVGAGI. Trimming removed 3 bases from V and 6 bases from J, with 9 bases in between. The CDR3 DNA sequence: TGTGCCAGCAGTTATGGAGGCGGTAATTCACCCCTCCACTTT. Its translation: CASSYGGGNSPLHF.

This clone occurred once. This chain joins TRBV11-3 and TRBJ2-2; weak D call: TRBD2 (5 bases). V was cut by 6 bases and J by 0 bases, with 8 bases left in between. The CDR3 extends over 14 amino acids. Germline lookup yields CDR1 SGHNT and CDR2 YENEEA. The CDR3 nucleotides read TGTGCCAGCAGTCACGGGACGAACACCGGGGAGCTGTTTTTT. Translating it yields CASSHGTNTGELFF.

The chain is built from TRBV19 and TRBJ2-5; maybe TRBD2 (6 bases). V lost 4 bases, J lost 4 bases, and 7 bases lay in between. CDR1 and CDR2 (germline): LNHDA, SQIVND (reference sequence). This CDR3 region has 12 residues. The CDR3 DNA follows: TGTGCCAGTAGTAACGGGGGAGAGACCCAGTACTTC. This gives the protein CASSNGGETQYF. The whole variable domain, remainder taken from reference TRBV19 and TRBJ2-5, is DGGITQSPKYLFRKEGQNVTLSCEQNLNHDAMYWYRQDPGQGLRLIYYSQIVNDFQKGDIAEGYSVSREKKESFPLTVTSAQKNPTAFYLCASSNGGETQYFGPGTRLLVL.

J is TRBJ1-1 and V is TRBV10-1, with D uncertain. This CDR3 has 14 amino acids. Germline V gives CDR1 WNHNN, CDR2 SYGVQD (reference sequence). V shed 8 bases and J shed 5 bases, with 18 bases lying between them. The CDR3 here is CASSFKALETEAFF. For the CDR3, the DNA is TGCGCCAGCTCATTTAAAGCGCTGGAAACTGAAGCTTTCTTT.

The V call is TRBV6-5, the J call TRBJ1-2, with 8 nucleotides matching TRBD1. The CDR3 consists of 15 residues. Germline assignment: CDR1 MNHEY and CDR2 SVGAGI. The V segment lost 4 bases and the J segment 4 bases; nucleotides outside the gene matches: 8. The CDR3 reads CASSLGDRRSYGYTF. The CDR3, as DNA: TGTGCCAGCAGTTTGGGGGACAGGAGGTCCTATGGCTACACCTTC.

The gene calls are TRBV7-2 and TRBJ2-1; TRBD2 matches at 7 bases. The length of the CDR3 is 15 residues. The V gene end was trimmed by 3 bases and the J gene end by 6 bases; junction bases not matched to a gene: 8. Germline V gene data show CDR1 as SGHTA and CDR2 as FQGNSA. The CDR3 region is CASSFATSLGNEQFF. CDR3 bases: TGTGCCAGCAGCTTTGCGACTAGCCTGGGCAATGAGCAGTTCTTC.

The gene calls are TRBV7-2 and TRBJ2-1; the D gene is possibly TRBD2 (5 bases). The CDR3 is made up of 15 amino acids. Germline CDR1 is SGHTA and CDR2 is FQGNSA. Between the trimmed V and J ends, which lost 5 bases and 12 bases, there was a span of 23 bases. CDR3 protein: CASSPELDYNEGQFF. The CDR3 nucleotides read TGTGCCAGCAGCCCGGAACTAGATTACAATGAAGGGCAGTTCTTC.

This chain joins TRBV5-4 and TRBJ1-1; the match to TRBD1 covers 8 bases. In germline, CDR1 is SGHNT, CDR2 YYREEE (reference sequence). The CDR3 covers 15 residues. V lost 4 bases and J lost 6; bases outside the gene matches: 11. The CDR3 region is CASSAQGVPGAEAFF. CDR3 nucleotide sequence: TGTGCCAGCAGCGCACAGGGGGTACCGGGGGCTGAAGCTTTCTTT.

The rearrangement joins TRBV28 to TRBJ1-5; TRBD1 might be the D (5 bases). The length of the CDR3 is 14 residues. Germline V gene sequence: CDR1 MDHEN, CDR2 SYDVKM. The ends were cut back, 3 bases at V and 0 bases at J, with 6 bases in the middle. The CDR3 sequence is CASSLRGSNQPQHF. The DNA of the CDR3 is TGTGCCAGCAGTTTGAGGGGTAGCAATCAGCCCCAGCATTTT.

This chain connects TRBV18 to TRBJ1-2; 12 bases agree with TRBD1. This CDR3 region has 17 residues. The ends lost 5 bases at V and 6 bases at J; junction bases unmatched: 13. The V gene's germline CDR1 is KGHSH and CDR2 LQKENI. This CDR3 reads CASSWGQGAISTDGYTF. CDR3 DNA sequence: TGTGCCAGCTCATGGGGACAGGGGGCGATTTCGACCGATGGCTACACCTTC.

This clone was detected only once. This chain connects TRBV27 to TRBJ2-5; D call uncertain. CDR3 length equals 13 residues. V lost 2 bases to trimming and J lost 3 bases, with 7 bases between them. Germline CDR1 and CDR2: MNHEY and SMNVEV (reference sequence). Here the CDR3 DNA reads TGTGCCAGCAGTTTAAATAAAAAAGAGACCCAGTACTTC. This gives the protein CASSLNKKETQYF.

V usage is TRBV7-2 and J usage is TRBJ2-3; TRBD2 matches 7 bases. J lost 4 bases, V lost 2 bases, and 3 bases had no gene match. Per the germline V gene, CDR1 is SGHTA and CDR2 is FQGNSA. This CDR3 contains 14 residues. The CDR3 here is CASSLLAVADTQYF. CDR3 nucleotide sequence: TGTGCCAGCAGCTTACTAGCGGTGGCAGATACGCAGTATTTT.